This T cell receptor beta chain was recovered during a study of cytomegalovirus exposure and HLA in healthy donors. Study-level background: Early released data comprised 80 million or so unique TCRs from HLA-typed donors. Study results and caveats: Under in vitro conditions, a few CMV-associated chains were confirmed as specific for CMV antigens. Cytomegalovirus status was reportedly diagnosed by the classifier with high sensitivity and specificity. According to an earlier analysis, most TCR beta V segments yielded productive rearrangements about 90% or about 30% of the time.

For this clone: Its matching antigen is unknown.

The CDR3 spans 16 residues. The germline gives CDR1 KGHSH, CDR2 LQKENI. Trimming at V came to 5 bases and at J to 3 bases, leaving 9 bases not matched to a gene. With 60 Vbeta and 13 Jbeta primers, the PCR was carried out. This table comes from immunoSEQ multiplex PCR, and its TCRdb copy is limited to in-frame clones, with some not included. The table lists approximately 200,000 clones, approximately 84% of them singletons. This rearrangement joins TRBV18 to TRBJ2-2, with 7 bases lining up with TRBD2. Sequencing used PBMCs. This clonotype was obtained from a woman between 25 and 40 years old in good health and CMV-seropositive. The CDR3 spells CASSFPGLDYTGELFF. The CDR3 nucleotides are TGTGCCAGCTCATTTCCCGGACTAGACTACACCGGGGAGCTGTTTTTT.